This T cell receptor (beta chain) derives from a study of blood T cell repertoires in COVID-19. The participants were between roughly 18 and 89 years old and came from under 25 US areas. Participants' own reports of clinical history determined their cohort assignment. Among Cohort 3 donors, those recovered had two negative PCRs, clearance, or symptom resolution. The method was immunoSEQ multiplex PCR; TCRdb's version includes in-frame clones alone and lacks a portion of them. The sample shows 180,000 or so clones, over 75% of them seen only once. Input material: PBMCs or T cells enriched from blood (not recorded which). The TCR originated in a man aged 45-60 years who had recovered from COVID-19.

In DNA, the CDR3 is TGTGCCAGCAGCCCAAGGACTAGCGGGAGAGCAGATACGCAGTATTTT. It is translated as CASSPRTSGRADTQYF. The chain combines TRBV11-3 with TRBJ2-3; 13 bases are shared with TRBD2. The ends lost 5 bases at V and 4 bases at J; junction bases unmatched: 6. The CDR3 has 16 residues. Germline V gene lookup returns CDR1 SGHNT and CDR2 YENEEA.